The count of the clone carrying this T cell receptor (beta chain) is one. This sample stems from a study of shared clonotypes between healthy human individuals. In the study overall: Per-donor plates numbered three CD4 naive, three CD4 memory, two CD8 naive and one CD8 memory.

Libraries were prepared by immunoSEQ multiplex PCR; TCRdb keeps only in-frame clonotypes and omits some of them. Counted here are about 2.5 million clones, about nine tenths occurring once; the ten biggest clones make up approximately 0.41%. What was sequenced was naive CD4+ T cells from PBMCs. Subset reported: CD45RA+ positively selected. This clonotype was sampled from a man between 18 and 35 years old in good health. Some clones in this sample may be carry-over from other donors' samples.

The CDR3 DNA reads as TGTGCCAGCAGCAGTACCGGGACTAGCCAAGAGACCCAGTACTTC. Its translation: CASSSTGTSQETQYF. This chain uses TRBV7-9 with TRBJ2-5, with TRBD2 matching 8 bases. V lost 5 bases to trimming and J lost 1 base; unmatched junction nucleotides: 6. CDR1 and CDR2 from the germline V gene are SEHNR and FQNEAQ (reference sequence). This CDR3 has 15 residues.